The source of this T cell receptor beta chain is a study of blood T cell repertoires in COVID-19. On the study more broadly: Acute-phase and convalescent COVID-19 samples originated in the United States, Italy and Spain. PBMCs, B-cell-depleted T cells, or T cells provided the cDNA or gDNA that made up the material.

Methods used by the authors: Amplification with reference gene primers provided the estimates of nucleated cell counts. The protocol was immunoSEQ multiplex PCR, while the TCRdb copy is restricted to in-frame clones and leaves out a portion. Clone size and the V and J calls come from that table; the DNA yielded D and trimming. The table records 30,000 to 35,000 clones, around 92% of them present only once. The clonotype comes from a woman aged 40 to 49 with active or convalescent COVID-19. The sequenced sample consisted of peripheral blood.

The CDR3 DNA follows: TGTGCCAGCAGGTCGGGGTTCGGAGGCTCCTACGAGCAGTACTTC. Translated, it gives CASRSGFGGSYEQYF. The chain uses TRBV6-6 and TRBJ2-7; D perhaps matches TRBD2 (5 bases). The CDR3 length is 15 residues. V lost 6 bases and J lost 0, with 15 bases in between. Per germline, CDR1 MNHNY and CDR2 SVGAGI (reference sequence).